This T cell receptor beta chain was identified during a study of T cells after yellow fever vaccination. Broader study findings: FACS-sorted repertoires could contain abundant clonotypes contaminating from the bulk population.

Germline V CDR1 and CDR2: ENHRY, SYGVKD. V lost 6 bases, J lost 3 bases, and 9 bases stayed unmatched. This CDR3 has 18 amino acids. With respect to this clonotype: Its matching antigen is unknown.

UMIs and a universal primer site were added when TCR cDNA was made by 5'RACE template switching. A single record per CDR3 protein comes from TCRdb applying MiXCR to the 5' RACE reads. The sample lists some 350,000 distinct CDR3 sequences, 3.5% to 4.5% occurring once. This sequence originates from a man between 18 and 35 years old who received the YFV17D yellow fever vaccine. Specimen: PBMCs, collected 5 days after the yellow fever booster vaccination. The chain employs TRBV10-3 and TRBJ2-6; TRBD1 agrees at 12 bases. The DNA for the CDR3 is TGTGCCATCAGATCCGGGACAGGGGGCTCGAATGGGGCCAACGTCCTGACTTTC. Protein: CAIRSGTGGSNGANVLTF.